This T cell receptor (beta chain) came from a study of spatial heterogeneity in lung cancer. TCRdb re-derived calls from the 5' RACE reads in MiXCR, one entry per CDR3 protein. The table has tens of thousands of distinct CDR3 sequences, roughly 7.5% seen once. Time point denoted: sample taken at primary tumor resection. No cell sorting; template was whole RNA from tumor, lung tissue or PBMC. The donors comprised about 70 untreated early-stage non-small cell lung cancer patients. In germline, CDR1 is MNHNS, CDR2 SASEGT. V lost 6 bases and J 3 bases, leaving 6 bases between the germline ends. CDR3 length equals 12 residues.

The rearrangement joins TRBV6-1 to TRBJ1-5; no clear D gene. This TCR came from a female donor with early-stage non-small cell lung cancer. The sample consisted of PBMCs, taken at surgery. The CDR3 DNA reads TGTGCCAGCAGGCCCCCCAATCAGCCCCAGCATTTT. Translated: CASRPPNQPQHF.